What follows describes a single T cell receptor beta chain. This specimen comes from a study of blood T cell repertoires in COVID-19. Germline loops: CDR1 LNHDA, CDR2 SQIVND (reference sequence). The length of the CDR3 is 16 residues. V shed 4 bases and J 8 bases; nucleotides not matched to a gene: 12. Libraries were prepared by immunoSEQ multiplex PCR; TCRdb keeps only in-frame clonotypes and omits some of them. Here the sample spans about 40,000 clones, about nine tenths being singletons. Sample: peripheral blood. This receptor was identified in a woman aged 80 or over with active COVID-19. The chain has TRBV19 and TRBJ2-1, with 9 bases identical to TRBD1. The CDR3 bases are TGTGCCAGTAGTAACCGGGACAGGGCTAATACGGATGAGCAGTTCTTC. Its translation: CASSNRDRANTDEQFF.